These T cell receptor beta chains were read from a single sample in a study of cytomegalovirus exposure and HLA in healthy donors. TCRdb's copy holds only in-frame clones and misses some; the assay was immunoSEQ multiplex PCR. In the table there are 100,000 to 150,000 clones, around 76% of which are singletons. The source material was PBMCs. Receptors were obtained from a woman aged 45-65 years in good health and CMV-seronegative. The CDR3 runs from the conserved cysteine through the conserved F or W. Each record gives: D gene, V gene, J gene, clone size, CDR3 DNA, CDR3 protein. The D gene is left open where the match is weak. Clone size, where shown, is once, few, many, or a class for clones that have expanded.

>-|TRBV7-8|TRBJ1-5|-
TGTGCCAGCAGCTTAGGGTTCGGGGGGGCTCAGCCCCAGCATTTT
CASSLGFGGAQPQHF
>TRBD1|TRBV6-6|TRBJ2-5|-
TGTGCCAGTCTAAGACAGGGGGCGACAAGAGAGACCCAGTACTTC
CASLRQGATRETQYF
>-|TRBV28|TRBJ1-5|-
TGTGCCAGCAGTTTTTTGGGACTAGCGGGGAACACAGATACGCAGCATTTT
CASSFLGLAGNTDTQHF
>-|TRBV25-1|TRBJ2-5|-
TGTGCCAGCAGTGAAGGGGGGGGCGCTGGGGAGACCCAGTACTTC
CASSEGGGAGETQYF
>-|TRBV27|TRBJ2-3|-
TGTGCCAGCAGTTTATCTTCAGGAATCACAGATACGCAGTATTTT
CASSLSSGITDTQYF
>-|TRBV11-3|TRBJ2-2|-
TGTGCCAGCAGTGCAACTACTTCGGGCACCGGGGAGCTGTTTTTT
CASSATTSGTGELFF
>-|TRBV19|TRBJ1-2|-
TGTGCCAGTAGTATCGGTGACTTTGACTATGGCTACACCTTC
CASSIGDFDYGYTF
>-|TRBV4-3|TRBJ1-5|-
TGCGCCAGCAGCCAAGATAGACACCACGGCGAGCCCCAGAATTTT
CASSQDRHHGEPQNF
>-|TRBV19|TRBJ1-5|-
TGTGCCAGTAGTATTTTCCGGGGAAACAATCAGCCCCAGCATTTT
CASSIFRGNNQPQHF
>-|TRBV9|TRBJ2-5|few
TGTGCCAGCAGCGTAAGTGGGGCGGGGTTCGAGACCCAGTACTTC
CASSVSGAGFETQYF
>TRBD2|TRBV5-4|TRBJ2-5|-
TGTGCCAGCAGCTGGGCGGGGGGGCGCGCGACCACGCACTTC
CASSWAGGRATTHF
>TRBD1|TRBV7-8|TRBJ1-3|-
TGTGCCAGCAGCTTAGGGACAGGGGCTGGAAACACCATATATTTT
CASSLGTGAGNTIYF
>TRBD1|TRBV28|TRBJ2-5|-
TGTGCCAGCAGGGCCGGGACAGGCCGAGAGCAGTACTTC
CASRAGTGREQYF
>-|TRBV9|TRBJ1-2|-
TGTGCCAGCAGCGTGAGGGAATGCACCTTC
CASSVRECTF
>-|TRBV19|TRBJ1-1|-
TGTGCCAGTATTAACACCGGGGGGGGCACTGAAGCTTTCTTT
CASINTGGGTEAFF
>TRBD2|TRBV7-9|TRBJ2-1|-
TGTGCCAGCAGCTACGGGACTAGCGGTTACAATGAGCAGTTCTTC
CASSYGTSGYNEQFF
>TRBD1|TRBV19|TRBJ1-2|-
TGTGCCAGTGAGGACAGGCTGGGTGGCTACACCTTC
CASEDRLGGYTF
>-|TRBV19|TRBJ1-2|-
TGTGCCAGTAGTATAGACGGGACAAATTCTAACTATGGCTACACCTTC
CASSIDGTNSNYGYTF
>-|TRBV5-1|TRBJ2-2|once
TGCGCCAGCAGCACGGAGGGAGCCGGGGAGCTGTTTTTT
CASSTEGAGELFF
>TRBD1|TRBV5-6|TRBJ2-3|once
TGTGCCAGCAGCTTGAGGACAGGGGGCGGCGTCGATACGCAGTATTTT
CASSLRTGGGVDTQYF
>-|TRBV21-1|TRBJ2-4|-
TGTGCCAGCAGTCCCTGGGGGCCCCTTTTCTACTTC
CASSPWGPLFYF
>TRBD1|TRBV4-3|TRBJ2-2|once
TGCGCCAGCAGCCAAGATGGGACAGGGAGGTACGGGGAGCTGTTTTTT
CASSQDGTGRYGELFF
>-|TRBV4-3|TRBJ2-7|-
TGCGCCAGCAGCCTGGACTACAGCTCCTACGAGCAGTACTTC
CASSLDYSSYEQYF
>TRBD2|TRBV5-4|TRBJ2-2|-
TGTGCCAGCACCTGGACTAGCGCGAACACCGGGGAGCTGTTTTTT
CASTWTSANTGELFF
>-|TRBV19|TRBJ1-1|-
TGTGCCAGTAGACGCCGCACTCCAGGGATTAATACTGAAGCTTTCTTT
CASRRRTPGINTEAFF
>TRBD1|TRBV7-9|TRBJ2-7|-
TGTGCCAGCAGCTCTGGACAGGGCTGGGGCGAGCAGTACTTC
CASSSGQGWGEQYF
>-|TRBV4-3|TRBJ1-1|few
TGCGCCAGCCGAAGACAGGTTCACACTGAAGCTTTCTTT
CASRRQVHTEAFF
>-|TRBV28|TRBJ2-7|-
TGTGCCAGCAGGCCGGGAAAGGGCTACGAGCAGTACTTC
CASRPGKGYEQYF
>-|TRBV29-1|TRBJ1-3|-
TGCAGCGTTGAAGGTACAGGCTTCTCTGGAAACACCATATATTTT
CSVEGTGFSGNTIYF
>-|TRBV28|TRBJ1-1|-
TGTGCCAGCAGCCCCACCTCCGGGGGAATGTACACTGAAGCTTTCTTT
CASSPTSGGMYTEAFF
>-|TRBV7-9|TRBJ2-7|-
TGTGCCACAGGGGTAGATGGCTACGAGCAGTACTTC
CATGVDGYEQYF
>TRBD1|TRBV27|TRBJ2-2|-
TGTGCCAGCGGACGACAGGGGGGGACCGGGGAGCTGTTTTTT
CASGRQGGTGELFF
>TRBD2|TRBV4-2|TRBJ2-5|-
TGTGCCAGCAGCCGCATGGGACTAGCGGGAGGGCCGGAGGAAGAGACCCAGTACTTC
CASSRMGLAGGPEEETQYF
>-|TRBV7-3|TRBJ1-2|-
TGTGCCAGCAGCTTAACCGCGGGTTCCCATGGCTACACCTTC
CASSLTAGSHGYTF
>TRBD1|TRBV19|TRBJ1-1|-
TGTGCCATAAACTCCCGACAGGGAGGTCACACTGAAGCTTTCTTT
CAINSRQGGHTEAFF
>TRBD1|TRBV5-6|TRBJ2-7|-
TGTGCCAGCAGCTTAGCAGGGACAGCCGAGCAGTACTTC
CASSLAGTAEQYF
>-|TRBV11-2|TRBJ2-5|-
TGTGCCAGCAGGCGACTGGATTTCGGGGCCCAGTACTTC
CASRRLDFGAQYF
>TRBD2|TRBV9|TRBJ2-1|-
TGTGCCAGCAGCGTAGGGGGTAGCGGGAATACTTACAATGAGCAGTTCTTC
CASSVGGSGNTYNEQFF
>-|TRBV7-9|TRBJ2-1|few
TGTGCCATCGACCGGGACTTCTACAATGAGCAGTTCTTC
CAIDRDFYNEQFF
>-|TRBV10-3|TRBJ2-3|-
TGTGCCATCAGTGAGGGAGTCCCCGCGGATACGCAGTATTTT
CAISEGVPADTQYF
>-|TRBV29-1|TRBJ1-1|once
TGCAGCGTTGGAATTCACGAGGCGGAAGCTTTCTTT
CSVGIHEAEAFF
>TRBD1|TRBV30|TRBJ2-7|-
TGTGCCTGGACGGGACAGGGGGGAAGAACAGCCTACGAGCAGTACTTC
CAWTGQGGRTAYEQYF
>TRBD1|TRBV5-6|TRBJ2-3|-
TGTGCCAGCAGCTTGTTACAGGGGGCGGGAGTTGGAACAGATACGCAGTATTTT
CASSLLQGAGVGTDTQYF
>-|TRBV9|TRBJ1-5|-
TGTGCCAGCAGCGAGGGGGGGAGCAATCAGCCCCAGCATTTT
CASSEGGSNQPQHF
>-|TRBV19|TRBJ1-1|-
TGTGCCAGTAGTATAGGAGGGCACGGTAATGAAGCTTTCTTT
CASSIGGHGNEAFF
>TRBD1|TRBV4-2|TRBJ1-5|-
TGTGCCAGCAGCCAAGTTTCCGGGACAGGGGGGGATCAGCCCCAGCATTTT
CASSQVSGTGGDQPQHF
>TRBD2|TRBV9|TRBJ2-1|-
TGTGCCAGCAGCGTAGCACTAACTAGCGGAGACAATGAGCAGTTCTTC
CASSVALTSGDNEQFF
>TRBD1|TRBV5-1|TRBJ1-2|-
TGCGCCAGCAGCGCGGACAGGGATAGCTACACCTTC
CASSADRDSYTF
>TRBD2|TRBV11-2|TRBJ2-7|-
TGTGCCAGCAGCTTAGACGCTAGCGGGAGCTCCTACGAGCAGTACTTC
CASSLDASGSSYEQYF
>-|TRBV6-1|TRBJ1-1|few
TGTGCCAGCAGTGAGGCATCCGGGAGACGGACTGAAGCTTTCTTT
CASSEASGRRTEAFF
>-|TRBV18|TRBJ1-2|-
TGTGCCAGCTCGGCGAAGGGAGCCAACTATGGCTACACCTTC
CASSAKGANYGYTF
>TRBD1|TRBV10-3|TRBJ1-2|-
TGTGCCGTAGACGGCAACAGGGGGCGGTTAGATGGCTACACCTTC
CAVDGNRGRLDGYTF
>-|TRBV5-6|TRBJ1-2|once
TGTGCCAGCAGCTTGGGTCAGGGCGCCTATGGCTACACCTTC
CASSLGQGAYGYTF
>TRBD2|TRBV7-2|TRBJ2-1|-
TGTGCCAGCAGGCCTACTATAAGCGGGGCCTACAATGAGCAGTTCTTC
CASRPTISGAYNEQFF
>-|TRBV18|TRBJ2-7|-
TGTGCCAGCTCCCCGGATGCAGGGACCTACGAGCAGTACTTC
CASSPDAGTYEQYF
>TRBD2|TRBV19|TRBJ2-4|-
TGTGCCAGTAGTATCCCCCTAGCGGGAGGGGCCAAAAACATTCAGTACTTC
CASSIPLAGGAKNIQYF
>TRBD2|TRBV5-1|TRBJ2-2|few
TGCGCCAGCAGCTTCGGGACTAGCGGCCACACCGGGGAGCTGTTTTTT
CASSFGTSGHTGELFF
>TRBD1|TRBV19|TRBJ1-5|-
TGTGCCAGTAGTGCCGGACGGACAGGAGCCAATCAGCCCCAGCATTTT
CASSAGRTGANQPQHF